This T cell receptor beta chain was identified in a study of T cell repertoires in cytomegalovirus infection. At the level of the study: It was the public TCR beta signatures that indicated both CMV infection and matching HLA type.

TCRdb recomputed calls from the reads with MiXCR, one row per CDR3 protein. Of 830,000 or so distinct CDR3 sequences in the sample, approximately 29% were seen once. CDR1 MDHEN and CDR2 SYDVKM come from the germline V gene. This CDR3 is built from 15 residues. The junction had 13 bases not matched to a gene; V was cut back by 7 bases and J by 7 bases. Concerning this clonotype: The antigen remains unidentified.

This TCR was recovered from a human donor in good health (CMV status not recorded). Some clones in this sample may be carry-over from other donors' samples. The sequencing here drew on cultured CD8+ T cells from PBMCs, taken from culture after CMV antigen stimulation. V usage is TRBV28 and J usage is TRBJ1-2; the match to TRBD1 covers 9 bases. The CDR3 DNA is TGTGCCAGCAACCTTGGGCCACAGGGGGCGCTTGGCTACACCTTC. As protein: CASNLGPQGALGYTF.